In this sample, the clone carrying this TCR beta chain turned up many times. The authors ran a second PCR of about 6 to 11 cycles using a sample-barcoded 5' primer and a J-beta primer mix. TCRdb used MiXCR to reprocess the 5' RACE reads, holding one entry per CDR3 protein. The repertoire consists of more than 1.4 million distinct CDR3 sequences, with 42% occurring once and the leading ten covering 7.9%. This sample was included in a study of blood T cells in healthy people across ages. For every donor, a draw yielded roughly 9.3 milliliters of peripheral blood. The sample was blood. The receptor was derived from a young woman in good health.

Written as DNA, the CDR3 is TGCAGCAGTCCAGGGCACACAGATACGCAGTATTTT. Translated, it gives CSSPGHTDTQYF. The chain couples TRBV29-1 to TRBJ2-3; weak D call: TRBD1 (5 bases). The CDR3 totals 12 residues. Trimming stripped 8 bases from V and 2 bases from J, with 11 bases between. Germline loops: CDR1 SQVTM, CDR2 ANQGSEA.